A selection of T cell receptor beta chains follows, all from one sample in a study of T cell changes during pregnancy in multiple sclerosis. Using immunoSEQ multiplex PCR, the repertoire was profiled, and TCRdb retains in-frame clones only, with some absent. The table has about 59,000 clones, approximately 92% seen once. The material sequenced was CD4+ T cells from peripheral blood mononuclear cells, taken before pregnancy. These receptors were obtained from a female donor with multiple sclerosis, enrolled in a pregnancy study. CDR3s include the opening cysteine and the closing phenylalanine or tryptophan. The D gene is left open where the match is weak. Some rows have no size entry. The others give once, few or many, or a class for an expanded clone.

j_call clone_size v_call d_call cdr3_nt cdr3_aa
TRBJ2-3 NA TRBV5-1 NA TGCGCCAGCAGCTTGTTAGCAGCACTGTCAGATACGCAGTATTTT CASSLLAALSDTQYF
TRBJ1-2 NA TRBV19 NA TGTGCCAGTAGTATCGGAGAGACAGCGCTATATGGCTACACCTTC CASSIGETALYGYTF
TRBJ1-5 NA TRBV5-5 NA TGTGCCAGCAGCCGCTCCTTCGACAGCATTAATCAGCCCCAGCATTTT CASSRSFDSINQPQHF
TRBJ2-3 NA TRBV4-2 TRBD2 TGTGCCAGCAGCCAAGATGGGGGAGGGTCGGCGACAGATACGCAGTATTTT CASSQDGGGSATDTQYF
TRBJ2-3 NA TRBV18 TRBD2 TGTGCCAGCTCAGAGTTGCCTAGCGGGAGGGGCCGCACAGATACGCAGTATTTT CASSELPSGRGRTDTQYF
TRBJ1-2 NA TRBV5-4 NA TGTGCCAGCAGCTTGGGGCAGGGCGAGAGTGGCTACACCTTC CASSLGQGESGYTF
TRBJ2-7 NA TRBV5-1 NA TGCGCCAGCAGCTTGGGAGGTTCGGAACGTGAGCAGTACTTC CASSLGGSEREQYF
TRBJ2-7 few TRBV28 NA TGTGCCAGCAACCTCCGGAGGACGGGTCCTTCCTACGAGCAGTACTTC CASNLRRTGPSYEQYF
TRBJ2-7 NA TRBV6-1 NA TGTGCCAGCAGTGTAAGGGGGATGAGCTCCTACGAGCAGTACTTC CASSVRGMSSYEQYF
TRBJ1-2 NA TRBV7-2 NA TGTGCCAGCAGCTCCGGGGGGCGCGAAACCGGCTACACCTTC CASSSGGRETGYTF
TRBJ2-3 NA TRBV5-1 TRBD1 TGCGCCAGCAGCTTGGGGCAGGGGGTGATTAGCACAGATACGCAGTATTTT CASSLGQGVISTDTQYF
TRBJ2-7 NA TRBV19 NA TGTGCCAGTAGCGTGGGCGGGGTCTCCTACGAGCAGTACTTC CASSVGGVSYEQYF
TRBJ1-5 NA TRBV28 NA TGTGCCAGCACTACCCCCGGCGGCCTGATCCATCAGCCCCAGCATTTT CASTTPGGLIHQPQHF
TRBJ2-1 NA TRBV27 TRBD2 TGTGCCAGCAGTCCGCAGACTAGCGGGAGGGTCTGGAATGAGCAGTTCTTC CASSPQTSGRVWNEQFF
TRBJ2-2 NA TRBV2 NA TGTGCCAGCAAGGGGTGGGAGAACACCGGGGAGCTGTTTTTT CASKGWENTGELFF
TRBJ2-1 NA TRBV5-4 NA TGTGCCAGCAGCTTGGACACAGTACCCTACAATGAGCAGTTCTTC CASSLDTVPYNEQFF
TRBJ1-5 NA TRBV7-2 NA TGTGCCAGCAGCTTAGAGGCCCCGCGGGGCAATCAGCCCCAGCATTTT CASSLEAPRGNQPQHF
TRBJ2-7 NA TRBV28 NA TGTGCCAGCAAGAGCTCATCCCTCGAGCAGTACTTC CASKSSSLEQYF
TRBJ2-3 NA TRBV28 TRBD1 TGTGCCAGCAGTTCAGGGGGCTCGGGCACAGATACGCAGTATTTT CASSSGGSGTDTQYF
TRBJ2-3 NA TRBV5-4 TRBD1 TGTGCCAGCAGCTTGGGGGACAGGGGGACAGATACGCAGTATTTT CASSLGDRGTDTQYF
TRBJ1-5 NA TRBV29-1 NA TGCAGCGTTGTATTTGCGGGGGCCGATCAGCCCCAGCATTTT CSVVFAGADQPQHF
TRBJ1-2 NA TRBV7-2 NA TGTGCCAGCAGCCCCTATACCTTC CASSPYTF
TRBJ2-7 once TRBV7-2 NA TGTGCCAGCAGCTTACCCCGCCTTGAGGGCTACGAGCAGTACTTC CASSLPRLEGYEQYF
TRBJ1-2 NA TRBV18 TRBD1 TGTGCCAGCTCACCACCGGAGACAGGGCCCTACGGCTACACCTTC CASSPPETGPYGYTF
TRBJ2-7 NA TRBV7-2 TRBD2 TGTGCCAGCAGTAACAGCGGGGCAACCTTGAATTACGAGCAGTACTTC CASSNSGATLNYEQYF
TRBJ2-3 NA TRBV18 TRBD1 TGTGCCAGCTCACCAATCTCGACAGGGAGCACAGATACGCAGTATTTT CASSPISTGSTDTQYF
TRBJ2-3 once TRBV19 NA TGTGCCAGTAGTTCCACGGGGGTGACAGATACGCAGTATTTT CASSSTGVTDTQYF
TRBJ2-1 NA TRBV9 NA TGTGCCAGCAGCGTTGGCGGGACCTACAATGAGCAGTTCTTC CASSVGGTYNEQFF
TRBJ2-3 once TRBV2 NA TGTGCCAGCAGTTGGGAACAGGGCCGGGCAGATACGCAGTATTTT CASSWEQGRADTQYF
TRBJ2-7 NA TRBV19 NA TGTGCCAGTAGTATCAGAGCTGGGAGTGGTTACGAGCAGTACTTC CASSIRAGSGYEQYF
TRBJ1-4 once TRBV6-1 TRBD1 TGTGCCAGCAGTAAAAACAGGGGGGAAAAACTGTTTTTT CASSKNRGEKLFF
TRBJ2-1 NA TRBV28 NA TGTGCCAGCATATTGGGCGGGACGGTCGATGAGCAGTTCTTC CASILGGTVDEQFF
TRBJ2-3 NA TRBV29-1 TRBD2 TGCAGCGTTGAATCGGGGGGAGATGTGGGATTGAGCACAGATACGCAGTATTTT CSVESGGDVGLSTDTQYF
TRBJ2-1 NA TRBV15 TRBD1 TGTGCCACCAGCAGGGAACAGGGGCCCTCCTACAATGAGCAGTTCTTC CATSREQGPSYNEQFF
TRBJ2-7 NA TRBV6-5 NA TGTGCCAGCAGTTACAACATAGCGGCAAGCTCCTACGAGCAGTACTTC CASSYNIAASSYEQYF
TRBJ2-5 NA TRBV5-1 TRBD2 TGCGCCAGCAGCTTGGGACTAGCGGGAGGGGAAGAGACCCAGTACTTC CASSLGLAGGEETQYF
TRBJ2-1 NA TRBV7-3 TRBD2 TGTGCCAGCAGCTTAACTGAGGCTAGCGGGAGGCACGGTGAGCAGTTCTTC CASSLTEASGRHGEQFF
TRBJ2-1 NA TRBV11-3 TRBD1 TGTGCCAGCAGCTTTGGGACAGGGGTTTACAATGAGCAGTTCTTC CASSFGTGVYNEQFF
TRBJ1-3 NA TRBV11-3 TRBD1 TGTGCCAGCAGCGTACACGGGACAGCATCTGGAAACACCATATATTTT CASSVHGTASGNTIYF
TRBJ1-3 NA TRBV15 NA TGTGCCACCACCCCGGGTCTACCTGTCTCTGGAAACACCATATATTTT CATTPGLPVSGNTIYF
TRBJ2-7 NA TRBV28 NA TGTGCCAGCAGTGATCGCGGGGTCAGCTCCTACGAGCAGTACTTC CASSDRGVSSYEQYF
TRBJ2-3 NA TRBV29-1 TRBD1 TGCAGCGCCCATGGGGGACAGGGCGCAGATACGCAGTATTTT CSAHGGQGADTQYF
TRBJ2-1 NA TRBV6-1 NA TGTGCCAGCAGTGGTGACAGGACCTTGTACAATGAGCAGTTCTTC CASSGDRTLYNEQFF
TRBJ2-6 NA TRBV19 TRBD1 TGTGCCAGTAGTCCCCCGGGACAGAACTCTGGGGCCAACGTCCTGACTTTC CASSPPGQNSGANVLTF
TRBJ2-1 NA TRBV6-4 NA TGTGCCAGCAGAGAGATTGCAGGGTTTGGCTTTTATGAGCAGTTCTTC CASREIAGFGFYEQFF